These 2 T cell receptor beta chains came from one sample sequenced in a study of T cell responses to AZD1222 COVID-19 vaccine. Profiled with immunoSEQ multiplex PCR; TCRdb holds only in-frame clones, not every one. Among approximately 94,000 clones listed, 85% to 90% were seen once. The starting material was peripheral blood, obtained on day 0 of AZD1222 vaccination. The source of these receptors is an adult in good health.

This clone was counted between two and nine times. The DNA of the CDR3 is TGTGCCAGCTCACCACAGGGGGGAAGGGGCACTGAAGCTTTCTTT. It specifies CASSPQGGRGTEAFF. The chain couples TRBV18 to TRBJ1-1; weak D call: TRBD1 (6 bases). From germline, CDR1 is KGHSH and CDR2 LQKENI. The V and J ends lost 1 base and 4 bases respectively, with 13 bases between them. The CDR3 contains 15 residues.

This clone was counted at least ten times. This rearrangement joins TRBV24-1 to TRBJ1-1; D perhaps matches TRBD1 (5 bases). Germline V lookup: CDR1 KGHDR, CDR2 SFDVKD. V lost 8 bases and J lost 1, with 10 bases in between. The CDR3 runs to 13 residues. The CDR3 reads CATTLGQNTEAFF. The CDR3 DNA reads TGTGCCACCACCCTTGGACAGAACACTGAAGCTTTCTTT.